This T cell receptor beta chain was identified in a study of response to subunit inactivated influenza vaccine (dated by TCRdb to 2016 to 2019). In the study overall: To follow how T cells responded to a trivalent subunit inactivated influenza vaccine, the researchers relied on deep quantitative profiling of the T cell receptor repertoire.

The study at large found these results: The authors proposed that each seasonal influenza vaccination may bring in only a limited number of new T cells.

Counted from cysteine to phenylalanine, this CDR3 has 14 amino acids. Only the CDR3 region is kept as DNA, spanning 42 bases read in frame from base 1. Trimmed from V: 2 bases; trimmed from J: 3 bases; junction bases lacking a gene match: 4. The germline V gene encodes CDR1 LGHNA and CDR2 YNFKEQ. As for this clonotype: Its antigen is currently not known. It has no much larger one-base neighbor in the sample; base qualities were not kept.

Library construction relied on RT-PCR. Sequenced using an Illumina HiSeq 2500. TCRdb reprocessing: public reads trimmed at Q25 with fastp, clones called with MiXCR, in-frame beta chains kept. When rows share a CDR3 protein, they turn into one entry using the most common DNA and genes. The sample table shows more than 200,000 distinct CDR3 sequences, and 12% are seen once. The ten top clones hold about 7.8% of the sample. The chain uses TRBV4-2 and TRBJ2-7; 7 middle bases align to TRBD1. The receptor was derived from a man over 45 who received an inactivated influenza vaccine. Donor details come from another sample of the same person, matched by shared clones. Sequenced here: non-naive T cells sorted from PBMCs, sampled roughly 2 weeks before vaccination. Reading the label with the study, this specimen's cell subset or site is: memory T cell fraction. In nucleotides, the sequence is TGTGCCAGCAGCCAAACCCGGGACAGCTACGAGCAGTACTTC. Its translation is CASSQTRDSYEQYF.